A selection of T cell receptor beta chains follows, all from one sample in a study of blood T cell repertoires in COVID-19. This table comes from immunoSEQ multiplex PCR, and its TCRdb copy is limited to in-frame clones, with some not included. The table lists approximately 230,000 clones, almost 90% of them singletons. The specimen sequenced was PBMCs or T cells enriched from blood (not recorded which). These receptors all come from a woman aged 45-65 years with acute COVID-19. CDR3s include the opening cysteine and the closing phenylalanine or tryptophan.

>TRBV7-3|TRBJ2-2
CASSLRTGELFF
>TRBV29-1|TRBJ2-3
CSVEGLTGDVSTDTQYF
>TRBV28|TRBJ1-1
CASSWGQALNTEAFF
>TRBV28|TRBJ2-2
CAARAGGAQMDTGELFF
>TRBV3-1/TRBV3-2|TRBJ1-5
CASSPQTGAHQPQHF
>TRBV4-2|TRBJ1-1
CASSQGQGLDTEAFF
>TRBV27|TRBJ2-7
CASSLTISSGTGLYEQYF
>TRBV12-3/TRBV12-4|TRBJ1-1
CASSLAGGTEAFF
>TRBV7-3|TRBJ1-1
CASSLLGGNTEAFF
>TRBV20-1|TRBJ2-1
CSASGGASYNEQFF
>TRBV12-3/TRBV12-4|TRBJ1-2
CASTRGTQWGYTF
>TRBV5-6|TRBJ2-1
CASSLALAGTNNEQFF
>TRBV28|TRBJ2-7
CASRAATGGSYEQYF
>TRBV7-9|TRBJ2-3
CANSGQGTDTQYF
>TRBV11-2|TRBJ1-5
CASSATPGNNQPQHF
>TRBV5-1|TRBJ2-7
CASRVGTSYEQYF
>TRBV6-5|TRBJ2-7
CASSSDSGSFSYEQYF
>TRBV2|TRBJ1-5
CASRQGQRQPQHF
>TRBV6-5|TRBJ2-7
CASSYSGLAAYEQYF
>TRBV4-3|TRBJ1-6
CASSQIGQGSTLHF
>TRBV18|TRBJ2-7
CASSPLGLSSGEQYF
>TRBV7-3|TRBJ2-5
CASSSLGQPRETQYF
>TRBV25-1|TRBJ1-1
CATQTDYTEAFF
>TRBV4-2|TRBJ2-7
CASSQDWGDRVAYEQYF
>TRBV3-1/TRBV3-2|TRBJ2-3
CASSQGGGITQYF
>TRBV27|TRBJ2-7
CASSLILAGGVYEQYF
>TRBV20-1|TRBJ2-3
CSAPGLAQYF
>TRBV15|TRBJ1-4
CATSRDQNEKLFF
>TRBV5-5|TRBJ1-2
CASSLDPGGAGHYGYTF
>TRBV5-8|TRBJ2-7
CASSLQGYEQYF
>TRBV27|TRBJ2-7
CASSSVAVIFHEQYF
>TRBV30|TRBJ2-5
CAWSERWGLAGAETQYF
>TRBV5-5|TRBJ1-3
CASSSGQPGNTIYF
>TRBV27|TRBJ1-5
CASSLRQANQPQHF
>TRBV28|TRBJ2-7
CATLQDRAHEQYF
>TRBV9|TRBJ2-4
CASSVGGQGAKNIQYF
>TRBV6-2/TRBV6-3|TRBJ1-1
CASSYSAQSTEAFF
>TRBV7-2|TRBJ2-1
CASSLATIQPGRGNNEQFF
>TRBV6-5|TRBJ2-1
CASSYVRAGGGNEQFF
>TRBV27|TRBJ2-6
CASTRGSGANVLTF
>TRBV28|TRBJ2-7
CASSPLGRDIYEQYF
>TRBV9|TRBJ1-4
CASSGRDRIEKLFF
>TRBV6-5|TRBJ1-3
CARTPSSGNTIYF